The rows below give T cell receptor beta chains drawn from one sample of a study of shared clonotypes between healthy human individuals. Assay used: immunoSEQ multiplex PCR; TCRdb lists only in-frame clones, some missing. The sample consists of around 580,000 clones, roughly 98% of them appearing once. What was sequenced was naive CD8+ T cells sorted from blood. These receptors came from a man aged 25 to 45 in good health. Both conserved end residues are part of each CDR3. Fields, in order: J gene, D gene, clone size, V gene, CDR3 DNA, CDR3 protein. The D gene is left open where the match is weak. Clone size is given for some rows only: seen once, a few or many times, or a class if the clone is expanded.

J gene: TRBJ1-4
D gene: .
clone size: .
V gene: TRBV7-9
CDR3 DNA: TGTGCCAGCACCCAAGTAGTAACTAATGAAAAACTGTTTTTT
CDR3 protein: CASTQVVTNEKLFF

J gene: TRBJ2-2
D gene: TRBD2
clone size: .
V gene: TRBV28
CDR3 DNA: TGTGCCAGCAGTTTAGGGCTAGCGGAAACCTCAGAGAACACCGGGGAGCTGTTTTTT
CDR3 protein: CASSLGLAETSENTGELFF

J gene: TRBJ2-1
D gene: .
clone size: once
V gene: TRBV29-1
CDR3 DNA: TGCAGCGTCGCTTCATTCAGGGGCGTGAATGAGCAGTTCTTC
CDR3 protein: CSVASFRGVNEQFF

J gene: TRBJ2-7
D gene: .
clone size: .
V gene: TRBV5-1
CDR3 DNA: TGCGCCAGCAGCTGGCGAGGGACACCCTACGAGCAGTACTTC
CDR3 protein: CASSWRGTPYEQYF

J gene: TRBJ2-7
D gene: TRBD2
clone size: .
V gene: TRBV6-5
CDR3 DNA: TGTGCCAGCAGTTACCTAGCGGGAGGACCTTACGAGCAGTACTTC
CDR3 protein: CASSYLAGGPYEQYF

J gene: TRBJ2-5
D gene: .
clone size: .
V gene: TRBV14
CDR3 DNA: TGTGCCAGCAGCCGCCGGGACCACAAAGAGACCCAGTACTTC
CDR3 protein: CASSRRDHKETQYF

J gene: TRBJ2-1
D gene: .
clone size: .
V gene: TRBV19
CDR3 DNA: TGTGCCAGTAGTAATGAACCGCTTCAGAAGGCCTACAATGAGCAGTTCTTC
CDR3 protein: CASSNEPLQKAYNEQFF

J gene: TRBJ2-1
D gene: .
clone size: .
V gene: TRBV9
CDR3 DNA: TGTGCCAGCAGCGTAGGGCAGATCTTCCATGAGCAGTTCTTC
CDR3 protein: CASSVGQIFHEQFF

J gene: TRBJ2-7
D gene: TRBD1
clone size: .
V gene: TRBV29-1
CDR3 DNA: TGCAGCGTATCTTCCGGGACAGGGGGTTACGAGCAGTACTTC
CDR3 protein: CSVSSGTGGYEQYF

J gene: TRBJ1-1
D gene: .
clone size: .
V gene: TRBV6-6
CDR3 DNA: TGTGCCAGCAGTTACGGGACTGAAGCTTTCTTT
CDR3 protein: CASSYGTEAFF

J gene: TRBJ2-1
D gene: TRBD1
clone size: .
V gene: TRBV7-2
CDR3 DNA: TGTGCCAGCAGCTTAGCTCTTCAGACAGGGGAAGTGGGCAATGAGCAGTTCTTC
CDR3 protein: CASSLALQTGEVGNEQFF

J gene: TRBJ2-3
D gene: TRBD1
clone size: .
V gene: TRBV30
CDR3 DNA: TGTGCCTGGAGTTTGGGACAGGGCACAGATACGCAGTATTTT
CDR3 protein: CAWSLGQGTDTQYF

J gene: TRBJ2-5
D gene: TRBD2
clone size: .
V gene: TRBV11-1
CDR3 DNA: TGTGCCAGCAGCTTACATGCGCGGGAGCCGGGGGAGACCCAGTACTTC
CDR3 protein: CASSLHAREPGETQYF

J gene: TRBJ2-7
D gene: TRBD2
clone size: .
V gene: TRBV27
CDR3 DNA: TGTGCCAGCAGTACCGGGACTAGCGGGGCCTACGAGCAGTACTTC
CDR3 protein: CASSTGTSGAYEQYF

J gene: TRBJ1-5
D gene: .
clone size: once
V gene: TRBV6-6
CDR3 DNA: TGTGCCAGCAGTTACTCGAACAGCCCAGGTCAGCCCCAGCATTTT
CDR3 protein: CASSYSNSPGQPQHF

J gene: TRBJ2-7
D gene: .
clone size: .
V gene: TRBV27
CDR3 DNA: TGTGCCAGCAGTTTGAAGACAGCTTACGAGCAGTACTTC
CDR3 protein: CASSLKTAYEQYF

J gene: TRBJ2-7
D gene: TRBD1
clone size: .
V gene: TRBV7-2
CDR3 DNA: TGTGCCAGCAGCTTGGGGACAGGGGTGTACGAGCAGTACTTC
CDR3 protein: CASSLGTGVYEQYF

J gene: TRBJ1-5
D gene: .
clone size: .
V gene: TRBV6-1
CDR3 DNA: TGTGCCAGCAGTGAAACAGGGTTTCAGCCCCAGCATTTT
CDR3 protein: CASSETGFQPQHF

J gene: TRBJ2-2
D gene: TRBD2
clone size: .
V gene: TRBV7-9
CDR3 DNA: TGTGCCAGCAGCACGACTGATCTAGCGGGAGCGGTCGGGGAGCTGTTTTTT
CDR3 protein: CASSTTDLAGAVGELFF

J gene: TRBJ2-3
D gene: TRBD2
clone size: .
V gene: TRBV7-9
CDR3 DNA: TGTGCCAGCAGCGGCAAAGCGGGAGAGGGCACAGATACGCAGTATTTT
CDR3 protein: CASSGKAGEGTDTQYF

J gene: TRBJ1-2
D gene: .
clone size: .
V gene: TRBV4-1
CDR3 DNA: TGCGCCAGCAGCCAAGATTACGGTGGCTACACCTTC
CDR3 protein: CASSQDYGGYTF

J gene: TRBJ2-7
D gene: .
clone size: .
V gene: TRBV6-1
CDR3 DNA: TGTGCCAGTAGATCAAAAGGAACGTACTTC
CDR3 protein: CASRSKGTYF

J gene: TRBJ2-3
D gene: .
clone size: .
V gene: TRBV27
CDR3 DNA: TGTGCCAGTGGGGGTCTTCAGGACACTACTAGCACAGATACGCAGTATTTT
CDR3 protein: CASGGLQDTTSTDTQYF

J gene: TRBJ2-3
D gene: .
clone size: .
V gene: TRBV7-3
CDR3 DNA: TGTGCCAGCAGCCCTAGTTGGTCAGGGTCAGATACGCAGTATTTT
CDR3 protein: CASSPSWSGSDTQYF

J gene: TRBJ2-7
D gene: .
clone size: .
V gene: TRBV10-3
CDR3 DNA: TGTGCCATCAGTGAGTCGACAGGTTCCTACGAGCAGTACTTC
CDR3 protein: CAISESTGSYEQYF

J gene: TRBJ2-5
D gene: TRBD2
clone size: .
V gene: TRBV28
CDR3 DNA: TGTGCCAGCAGTTGGGGGACTAGCGGTGAAGAGACCCAGTACTTC
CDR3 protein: CASSWGTSGEETQYF

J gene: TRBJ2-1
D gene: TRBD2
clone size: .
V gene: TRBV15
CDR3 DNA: TGTGCCACCAGCGATAGACTAGCCAACAATGAGCAGTTCTTC
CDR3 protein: CATSDRLANNEQFF

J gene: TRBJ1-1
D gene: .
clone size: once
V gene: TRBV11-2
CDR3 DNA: TGTGCCAGCAGCAATCACGGGGCAGTTCAGAACACTGAAGCTTTCTTT
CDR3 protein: CASSNHGAVQNTEAFF

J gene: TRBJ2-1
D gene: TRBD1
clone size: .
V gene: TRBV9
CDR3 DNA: TGTGCCAGCAGCGGGGACAGCTCCTACAATGAGCAGTTCTTC
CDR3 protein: CASSGDSSYNEQFF

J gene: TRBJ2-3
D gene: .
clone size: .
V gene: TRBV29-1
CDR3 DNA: TGCAGCGTTGATAGAGCCCTTCTAGAGCCTAGCACAGATACGCAGTATTTT
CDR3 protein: CSVDRALLEPSTDTQYF

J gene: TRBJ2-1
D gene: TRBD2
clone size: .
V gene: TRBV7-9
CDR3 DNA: TGTGCCAGCAGCGGCCAACCGGGACTAGCGGGGCCCTCCTACAATGAGCAGTTCTTC
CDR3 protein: CASSGQPGLAGPSYNEQFF

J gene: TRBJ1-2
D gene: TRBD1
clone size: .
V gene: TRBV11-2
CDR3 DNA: TGTGCCAGCAGCTTCACAGGGGGCGGAATTAAGGGCTACACCTTC
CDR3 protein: CASSFTGGGIKGYTF

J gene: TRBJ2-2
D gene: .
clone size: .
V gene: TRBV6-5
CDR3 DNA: TGTGCCAGCAGAGGCGGACTTAACACCGGGGAGCTGTTTTTT
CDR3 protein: CASRGGLNTGELFF

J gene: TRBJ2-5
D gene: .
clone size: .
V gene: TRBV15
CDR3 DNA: TGTGCCACCAGCAGAGATGTGGCCATTCTACAAGAGACCCAGTACTTC
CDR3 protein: CATSRDVAILQETQYF

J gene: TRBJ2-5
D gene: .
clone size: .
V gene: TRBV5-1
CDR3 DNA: TGCGCCAGCAGCCCCAGGAGGGGGGTTACAGAGACCCAGTACTTC
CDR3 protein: CASSPRRGVTETQYF

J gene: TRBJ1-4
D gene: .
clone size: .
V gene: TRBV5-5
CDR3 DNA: TGTGCCAGCAGCTTGTACGGGGATGAAAAACTGTTTTTT
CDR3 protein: CASSLYGDEKLFF